This entry lists 12 T cell receptor beta chains sequenced from one sample in a study of T cell clones after liver transplantation. The table came from immunoSEQ multiplex PCR; TCRdb's copy has only in-frame clones and leaves some out. The repertoire holds around 100,000 clones, with around four fifths as singletons. The sequencing here drew on CD4+ T cells from blood, taken roughly 50 months after liver transplant. These receptors were taken from a human patient who received a liver transplant. Some T cells may originate from the graft donor.

The chain uses TRBV19 and TRBJ2-2, with TRBD1 matching 7 bases. CDR3 length equals 16 residues. After removal of 1 base from V and 7 bases from J, the junction contained 9 bases not matched to a gene. Germline CDR1 and CDR2: LNHDA and SQIVND (reference sequence). CDR3 residues: CASSIGQGTRRGELFF. In DNA, the CDR3 is TGTGCCAGTAGTATAGGACAGGGCACCCGTCGCGGGGAGCTGTTTTTT.

The genes are TRBV6-1 and TRBJ2-4; D could derive from TRBD1 or TRBD2 (5 bases each). The CDR3 totals 12 residues. Germline lookup yields CDR1 MNHNS and CDR2 SASEGT. V gave up 11 bases and J gave up 7 bases, with 15 bases separating them. The CDR3: CAGGPGWNIQYF. CDR3 coding DNA: TGTGCCGGGGGACCAGGGTGGAACATTCAGTACTTC.

The chain links TRBV5-1 to TRBJ1-1; TRBD1 matches at 7 bases. CDR1 and CDR2 (germline): SGHRS, YFSETQ. J gave up 3 bases and V 3 bases, and 2 bases lay outside the gene matches. This CDR3 is 13 amino acids long. The CDR3, as DNA: TGCGCCAGCAGCTCACAGGGGCACACTGAAGCTTTCTTT. The encoded protein is CASSSQGHTEAFF.

The V gene is TRBV7-2, the J gene TRBJ1-1; D is unclear. CDR3 length: 15 amino acids. Deletions cut 6 bases from V and 0 bases from J, with 14 bases between. CDR1 is SGHTA and CDR2 is FQGNSA in the germline V gene. CDR3 protein: CASRKASQMNTEAFF. As DNA, the CDR3 is TGTGCCAGCAGGAAAGCAAGCCAAATGAACACTGAAGCTTTCTTT.

This chain uses TRBV5-5 with TRBJ1-4, with TRBD1 matching 8 bases. The CDR3 is 15 amino acids. V shed 0 bases, J shed 3 bases, and the junction held 1 base outside the gene matches. Germline V gives CDR1 SGHKS, CDR2 YYEKEE (reference sequence). The CDR3: CASSLGTGPNEKLFF. CDR3 in DNA: TGTGCCAGCAGCTTGGGGACAGGGCCTAATGAAAAACTGTTTTTT.

This rearrangement joins TRBV6-1 to TRBJ1-1; no clear D gene. This CDR3 has 13 residues. Per the germline V gene, CDR1 is MNHNS and CDR2 is SASEGT. The V gene lost 2 bases and the J gene lost 0 bases, with 4 bases spanning the gap. CDR3 amino acids: CASSETLNTEAFF. In DNA, the CDR3 is TGTGCCAGCAGTGAAACCTTGAACACTGAAGCTTTCTTT.

This clone was observed a single time. CDR3 residues: CASSPPWGGNTIYF. The CDR3 bases are TGTGCCAGCTCACCACCCTGGGGCGGAAACACCATATATTTT. The V and J genes are TRBV18 and TRBJ1-3, with D possibly TRBD1 on 5 matching bases. Germline-derived CDR1 and CDR2 are KGHSH and LQKENI. V was shortened by 0 bases and J by 4 bases, with 7 bases between the two germline ends. The CDR3 covers 14 residues. The full variable domain, its missing parts supplied by reference TRBV18 and TRBJ1-3, is NAGVMQNPRHLVRRRGQEARLRCSPMKGHSHVYWYRQLPEEGLKFMVYLQKENIIDESGMPKERFSAEFPKEGPSILRIQQVVRGDSAAYFCASSPPWGGNTIYFGEGSWLTVV.

This clone appeared a single time. V is TRBV5-1 and J is TRBJ2-1, with D possibly TRBD2 on 5 matching bases. The V gene lost 3 bases and the J gene lost 0 bases, with 10 bases spanning the gap. Germline V gene lookup returns CDR1 SGHRS and CDR2 YFSETQ. This CDR3 has 15 amino acids. CDR3 sequence: CASSSDWTSYNEQFF. The CDR3 nucleotides read TGCGCCAGCAGCTCGGACTGGACCTCCTACAATGAGCAGTTCTTC.

The V gene is TRBV11-3, the J gene TRBJ2-7; D is possibly TRBD2 (6 bases). Germline V gene sequence: CDR1 SGHNT, CDR2 YENEEA. CDR3 length equals 13 residues. V was cut by 0 bases and J by 7 bases, with 10 bases left in between. CDR3: CASSLERESEQYF. CDR3 bases: TGTGCCAGCAGCTTAGAACGGGAGAGTGAGCAGTACTTC.

This clone was picked up a small number of times. The chain has TRBV19 and TRBJ1-1; D not resolved. V was cut by 6 bases and J by 4 bases, with 6 bases left in between. The CDR3 consists of 11 residues. Germline assignment: CDR1 LNHDA and CDR2 SQIVND (reference sequence). The CDR3 reads CASSGPTEAFF. As DNA, the CDR3 is TGTGCCAGTAGCGGGCCCACTGAAGCTTTCTTT.

This chain uses TRBV19 with TRBJ2-7; D is uncertain. CDR3 length: 15 amino acids. The germline V gene has CDR1 LNHDA and CDR2 SQIVND (reference sequence). V was pared by 5 bases and J by 0 bases, with 14 bases between. CDR3 sequence reads: CASSEQLINSYEQYF. The CDR3, as DNA: TGTGCCAGTAGTGAACAGCTTATCAACTCCTACGAGCAGTACTTC.

The chain combines TRBV11-2 with TRBJ1-2; D ambiguous. Germline V gene data show CDR1 as SGHAT and CDR2 as FQNNGV. Between the trimmed V and J ends, which lost 0 bases and 8 bases, there was a span of 7 bases. CDR3 length equals 12 residues. CDR3 region: CASSLDVVGYTF. Here the CDR3 DNA reads TGTGCCAGCAGCTTAGATGTTGTGGGCTACACCTTC.